The clone carrying this T cell receptor beta chain came up many times. Antigen: not known. What the library attached to individual cDNA molecules were unique molecular identifiers. TCRdb processed the RACE reads anew with MiXCR; each CDR3 protein has one entry. The sample has about 110,000 distinct CDR3 sequences; 9.5% to 12% are singletons. Time point: patch test 1, 2 weeks after DPC sensitization. Treatment in this sample: therapeutic diphenylcyclopropenone sensitization with weekly scalp DPC. Extraction of total RNA was performed on unfractionated whole blood. This entry belongs to a study of human T cells and chemical hapten exposure. Overall study: Patients, predominantly female, presented with alopecia areata, totalis or universalis. Findings and limits, study-wide: Following DPC sensitization, TCRs present above 1 in 1000 frequency showed no change.

V was pared by 7 bases and J by 7 bases, with 22 bases between. Germline CDR1 reads GTSNPN; CDR2 reads SVGIG (reference sequence). The CDR3 is 14 residues long. Sample: whole blood, taken in connection with sensitization to the hapten diphenylcyclopropenone (DPC). The chain is built from TRBV30 and TRBJ1-1; the D gene is possibly TRBD1 (5 bases). The clonotype originates from a woman aged 40 to 50 with alopecia areata. Some clones in this sample may be carry-over from other donors' samples. The CDR3 nucleotides read TGTGCCTTGTTTACTGAGGCCGTGGGGGGTGAAGCTTTCTTT. Amino acid sequence: CALFTEAVGGEAFF. Based on the CDR3 plus reference TRBV30 and TRBJ1-1, the full variable domain is SQTIHQWPATLVQPVGSPLSLECTVEGTSNPNLYWYRQAAGRGLQLLFYSVGIGQISSEVPQNLSASRPQDRQFILSSKKLLLSDSGFYLCALFTEAVGGEAFFGQGTRLTVV.